These 23 T cell receptor beta chains were sequenced from one sample in a study of CD8+ T cells in alopecia areata. cDNA prepared by RNA extraction and subsequent reverse transcription served as the template for sequencing. The data were produced by immunoSEQ multiplex PCR, yet TCRdb's version contains in-frame clones alone and is incomplete. Of over 150,000 clones in the sample, approximately 56% are singletons; the top ten hold approximately 14%. The starting material was CD4+ T cells sorted from blood, obtained at week 0. All receptors come from a human donor with alopecia areata.

This clone was seen once. The chain employs TRBV25-1 and TRBJ1-2; unclear D gene. Germline V CDR1 and CDR2: MGHDK, SYGVNS. CDR3 size: 14 residues. The V end lost 1 base, the J end lost 4 bases, and 10 bases lay between the germline ends. CDR3 DNA sequence: TGTGCCAGCAGTGAATGGGCGGCAGGCTATGGCTACACCTTC. It translates to CASSEWAAGYGYTF.

The chain is built from TRBV20-1 and TRBJ2-1, with D uncertain. This CDR3 comprises 11 residues. V shed 4 bases and J shed 6 bases, with 7 bases lying between them. Germline CDR1 and CDR2: DFQATT and SNEGSKA (reference sequence). This CDR3 reads CSATRSNEQFF. The DNA of the CDR3 is TGCAGTGCTACTAGGTCCAATGAGCAGTTCTTC.

The sample holds one count of this clone. The chain recombines TRBV10-1 with TRBJ2-7; 9 positions match TRBD1. In germline, CDR1 is WNHNN, CDR2 SYGVQD (reference sequence). With 3 bases clipped from V and 6 bases from J, the junction kept 9 bases outside the gene matches. The CDR3 runs 15 residues. The CDR3 DNA sequence: TGCGCCAGCAGTGAAATGGGACAGGGTATTCGCGAGCAGTACTTC. Its protein product is CASSEMGQGIREQYF.

This rearrangement joins TRBV2 to TRBJ2-7, with TRBD2 matching over 11 bases. The CDR3 contains 14 residues. V dropped 0 bases and J dropped 6; count of bases not matched to a gene: 1. In germline, CDR1 is SNHLY, CDR2 FYNNEI. The CDR3 sequence: CASSEALAGGEQYF. The CDR3 DNA sequence: TGTGCCAGCAGTGAAGCCCTAGCGGGGGGCGAGCAGTACTTC.

This chain joins TRBV2 and TRBJ1-5, with D possibly matching TRBD1 (5 bases). Trimming removed 8 bases at V and 4 bases at J, with 12 bases between. Germline-derived CDR1 and CDR2 are SNHLY and FYNNEI. The CDR3 is 13 residues long. The CDR3 loop is CASLGVPNQPQHF. CDR3 sequence (DNA): TGTGCCAGCTTGGGGGTTCCGAATCAGCCCCAGCATTTT.

In this sample, this clone turned up a few times. The genes are TRBV29-1 and TRBJ1-5; TRBD1 aligns across 7 bases. Losses at the gene ends were 6 bases for V and 1 base for J; bases not matched to a gene: 6. The CDR3 spans 14 residues. CDR1 and CDR2 from the germline V gene are SQVTM and ANQGSEA. In nucleotides, the CDR3 is TGCAGCGTCGCGACAGGGAACAGCAATCAGCCCCAGCATTTT. Translating it yields CSVATGNSNQPQHF.

The chain employs TRBV27 and TRBJ1-1; D perhaps matches TRBD1 (6 bases). The CDR3 is 14 amino acids. Germline lookup yields CDR1 MNHEY and CDR2 SMNVEV (reference sequence). V lost 3 bases to trimming and J lost 2 bases, with 10 bases between them. CDR3 in DNA: TGTGCCAGCAGTTTTTGGACAGAAAACACTGAAGCTTTCTTT. It yields the protein CASSFWTENTEAFF.

The CDR3 DNA reads TGCGCCAGCAGCCAAGAAGGCACTACAGGGAACACCGGGGAGCTGTTTTTT. Translating gives CASSQEGTTGNTGELFF. The gene calls are TRBV4-1 and TRBJ2-2; D might be TRBD1 (5 bases). Germline CDR1 is MGHRA and CDR2 is YSYEKL. The V gene lost 0 bases and the J gene lost 1 base, with 12 bases spanning the gap. The length of the CDR3 is 17 residues.

This clone was found a few times. The chain joins TRBV27 to TRBJ1-5, with unresolved D. V was trimmed by 5 bases and J by 5 bases, leaving 22 bases between them. This CDR3 has 17 amino acids. Germline CDR1 reads MNHEY; CDR2 reads SMNVEV (reference sequence). The CDR3 spells CASSAPSQAAVDQPQHF. In DNA, the CDR3 is TGTGCCAGCAGTGCCCCGTCCCAAGCGGCAGTTGATCAGCCCCAGCATTTT.

This chain uses TRBV5-1 with TRBJ1-2; 8 bases line up with TRBD1. The CDR3 has 14 residues. Trimming removed 3 bases from V and 2 bases from J; junction bases left unmatched: 3. Germline V CDR1 and CDR2: SGHRS, YFSETQ. The CDR3 DNA sequence: TGCGCCAGCAGCTACAACAGGGGGAACTATGGCTACACCTTC. It specifies CASSYNRGNYGYTF.

The genes are TRBV29-1 and TRBJ2-5, with TRBD1 identical over 7 bases. Germline V gene data show CDR1 as SQVTM and CDR2 as ANQGSEA. CDR3 size: 13 residues. J gave up 11 bases and V 1 base, and 10 bases lay outside the gene matches. The DNA of the CDR3 is TGCAGCGTTGAAGTTCAGGGGGACGGGGAGCAGTACTTC. Encoded protein: CSVEVQGDGEQYF.

V gene TRBV7-2 combines with J gene TRBJ1-1; no firm D call. This CDR3 spans 12 amino acids. V was shortened by 4 bases and J by 11 bases, with 14 bases between the two germline ends. Per the germline V gene, CDR1 is SGHTA and CDR2 is FQGNSA. DNA of the CDR3: TGTGCCAGCAGCTCCCTCAGAGCTGGGGCTTTCTTT. As protein: CASSSLRAGAFF.

V and J are TRBV2 and TRBJ1-5, with D perhaps matching TRBD1 (5 bases). Germline-derived CDR1 and CDR2 are SNHLY and FYNNEI. The CDR3 has 15 amino acids. V was clipped by 2 bases and J by 10 bases, with 18 bases between them. The CDR3 DNA sequence: TGTGCCAGCAGTGAATTTGGGGCTTCGGCTTCCCCCCAGCATTTT. Its translation: CASSEFGASASPQHF.

This rearrangement joins TRBV5-1 to TRBJ2-2; D is perhaps TRBD2 (5 bases). The CDR3 spans 14 residues. V was clipped by 4 bases and J by 8 bases, with 15 bases between them. Germline V gene sequence: CDR1 SGHRS, CDR2 YFSETQ. DNA of the CDR3: TGCGCCAGCAGCCCAAACGAGGGTACGGGGGAGCTGTTTTTT. Encoded protein: CASSPNEGTGELFF.

The gene calls are TRBV7-2 and TRBJ2-3; TRBD2 matches at 8 bases. Germline V lookup: CDR1 SGHTA, CDR2 FQGNSA. This CDR3 has 16 residues. J gave up 2 bases and V 4 bases, and 8 bases lay outside the gene matches. CDR3 region: CASSSAAGALTDTQYF. The CDR3 nucleotides read TGTGCCAGCAGCTCCGCAGCGGGGGCACTCACAGATACGCAGTATTTT.

The chain employs TRBV30 and TRBJ2-2; D is unresolved. The CDR3 has 14 amino acids. V gave up 1 base and J gave up 4 bases, with 10 bases separating them. Germline V gene data show CDR1 as GTSNPN and CDR2 as SVGIG (reference sequence). The CDR3 DNA follows: TGTGCCTGGAGTGCCCAGCAGATCACCGGGGAGCTGTTTTTT. This encodes CAWSAQQITGELFF.

This chain links TRBV29-1 with TRBJ1-2, with D hard to call. Germline V lookup: CDR1 SQVTM, CDR2 ANQGSEA. V was pared by 7 bases and J by 3 bases, with 9 bases between. This CDR3 region has 11 residues. The CDR3 spells CSAERDYGYTF. In nucleotides, the CDR3 is TGCAGCGCCGAACGGGACTATGGCTACACCTTC.

A single count supports this clone. V usage is TRBV7-8 and J usage is TRBJ1-2, with D possibly matching TRBD1 (6 bases). The CDR3 totals 13 residues. V lost 5 bases and J lost 8, with 15 bases in between. Germline CDR1 and CDR2: SGHVS and FQNEAQ. The CDR3: CASSPVRGLGYTF. The CDR3 DNA reads as TGTGCCAGCAGCCCCGTCCGGGGGCTCGGCTACACCTTC.

With regard to this clone: One end of the junction is discordant with germline, which a read error may explain. This sequence joins TRBV30 and TRBJ1-4; D might be TRBD1 (6 bases). The CDR3 is 11 residues long. Germline V gene sequence: CDR1 GTSNPN, CDR2 SVGIG (reference sequence). CDR3 sequence (DNA): TGTGCCTGGAGGGAAACCCGGGACATCATTTTT. This codes for CAWRETRDIIF.

The chain recombines TRBV7-8 with TRBJ1-1; D is uncertain. From germline, CDR1 is SGHVS and CDR2 FQNEAQ. The V end lost 7 bases, the J end lost 7 bases, and 22 bases lay between the germline ends. The CDR3 runs to 15 residues. This chain's CDR3 is CASTPRRTVPDEAFF. In DNA, the CDR3 is TGTGCCAGCACCCCGAGACGGACGGTCCCTGATGAAGCTTTCTTT. The variable domain in full, completed from reference TRBV7-8 and TRBJ1-1, reads GAGVSQSPRYKVAKRGQDVALRCDPISGHVSLFWYQQALGQGPEFLTYFQNEAQLDKSGLPSDRFFAERPEGSVSTLKIQRTQQEDSAVYLCASTPRRTVPDEAFFGQGTRLTVV.

The chain recombines TRBV18 with TRBJ2-7; tentative D call: TRBD2 (6 bases). V dropped 3 bases and J dropped 3 bases, with 15 bases sitting between them. The germline gives CDR1 KGHSH, CDR2 LQKENI. The CDR3 contains 15 residues. CDR3 sequence reads: CASSPDYRLDYEQYF. CDR3 bases: TGTGCCAGCTCACCGGACTACCGTTTGGACTACGAGCAGTACTTC. Full variable domain (outside the CDR3, taken from reference TRBV18 and TRBJ2-7): NAGVMQNPRHLVRRRGQEARLRCSPMKGHSHVYWYRQLPEEGLKFMVYLQKENIIDESGMPKERFSAEFPKEGPSILRIQQVVRGDSAAYFCASSPDYRLDYEQYFGPGTRLTVT.

This clone occurred a few times. The chain has TRBV7-2 and TRBJ2-4, with D perhaps matching TRBD2 (7 bases). Trimming pared 5 bases from V and 6 bases from J, leaving 14 bases between. Germline CDR1 and CDR2: SGHTA and FQGNSA. CDR3 size: 14 residues. CDR3 nucleotide sequence: TGTGCCAGCAGCAAGGGGGGGGCCGGAAACATTCAGTACTTC. Its protein is CASSKGGAGNIQYF.

The count of this clone is one. The rearrangement uses TRBV5-1 and TRBJ1-1, with 8 positions matching TRBD1. Germline V gene lookup returns CDR1 SGHRS and CDR2 YFSETQ. The CDR3 has 15 amino acids. V dropped 2 bases and J dropped 3; count of bases not matched to a gene: 6. The CDR3 region has the DNA TGCGCCAGCAGCTTTAACACAGGGGGTTACACTGAAGCTTTCTTT. Its translation: CASSFNTGGYTEAFF.